This TCR beta chain was observed in a study of T cells in Graves' hyperthyroidism and ophthalmopathy (dated 2019 in TCRdb). For context, the study as a whole: A discovery cohort of about 96 patients, about 40 with Graves' ophthalmopathy and approximately 60 with stable Graves' hyperthyroidism, was used to find distinguishing TCR V-J signatures. Whether ophthalmopathy could be predicted prospectively was tested in an independent validation cohort made up of 18 hyperthyroidism patients plus 17 patients who later progressed to ophthalmopathy. The 85 to 100 discovery patients were randomly split 7:3 into training and test sets. Thyroid tissue and blood T-cell repertoires from roughly 6 Graves' hyperthyroidism patients were also compared in the study. Once sampling was done, hyperthyroidism patients were given methimazole at a starting dose of 30 mg daily, whereas ophthalmopathy patients were given high-dose intravenous methylprednisolone. The paper describes TCR Vbeta CDR3 sequencing of fewer than 150 peripheral blood samples, made up of 43 ophthalmopathy patients, over 70 hyperthyroidism patients and some 17 progressor patients. The paper's findings and limits, for the study overall: Blood samples also contained most of the expanded thyroid clonotypes (frequency above 0.001), which suggests that blood repertoires may reflect thyroid immune responses. In validation, the model predicted progression to ophthalmopathy with 55% to 71% sensitivity and over 72% specificity, a median of about six months before onset. A model built on a 13 V-J signature distinguished ophthalmopathy from stable hyperthyroidism, reaching around 90% sensitivity and approximately 83% specificity in cross-validation and 80%/75% in testing. Sample size was not statistically predetermined, and investigators were not blinded to group allocation.

TCR beta CDR3 regions were amplified from RNA transcripts. A first-round RT-PCR of the TCR CDR3 used the HTBI primer set with the Qiagen OneStep RT-PCR kit. A second multiplex PCR round built the libraries, followed by size selection and purification. The libraries were sequenced on an Illumina HiSeq2000 using paired-end 100 bp reads. For the original study's pipeline: SOAPnuke was used to process the raw data, throwing out any read that contained adapters or uncalled bases, had a mean Phred below 15, or lacked an exact constant-primer or identifier match. COPE v1.2.5 was used to merge the high-quality paired reads, and each unique nucleotide sequence was defined as a clonotype. MiTCR v1.1 was used to align the clonotypes against IMGT TRBV, TRBD and TRBJ reference segments. Analysis was restricted to V-J combinations with a frequency above 0.0001, which covered approximately 99% of repertoires. The TCS score was defined as the ratio of F50 (clonal expansion) to E x V (chaos), calculated using BLOSUM62-based TCRdist between CDR3 peptides within each V-J. Welch's t-statistics and random forest reduced around 550 V-J features to 13, which were used in a naive Bayes classifier (R e1071). Thyroid-blood repertoire similarity was quantified with the Morisita-Horn index. The public sequencing data were trimmed at Q25 with fastp and processed into clonotypes with MiXCR by TCRdb, which kept only in-frame beta chains. One record per CDR3 amino acid sequence lists the most common genes and DNA. The V and J calls follow TCRdb's processing rather than the paper's. The sample includes tens of thousands of distinct CDR3 sequences, with roughly 50% observed a single time. 30% to 40% of the sample rests with the top ten.

As regards this clonotype: Its specific antigen is unknown. There are no base qualities to consult, and no much larger clone falls within one base.

Stable Graves' hyperthyroidism was defined as no progression to ophthalmopathy during 18 months of follow-up. The hyperthyroidism patients were between 18 and 65 years old and newly diagnosed, with a disease duration of less than 2 months. Exclusion was applied to patients with uncontrolled infections, other autoimmune diseases, pregnancy or lactation. Clinical symptoms, serum thyroxine and TRAb, thyroid ultrasound, and orbital computed tomography formed the basis for the diagnoses. Trizol reagent was used to extract total RNA, and RNA quality was then checked on an Agilent 2100 Bioanalyzer. The sequence came from a man between 18 and 29 years old with Graves' hyperthyroidism. Sequencing used peripheral blood or thyroid tissue (not recorded which).

The CDR3 reads CATSSKTGVNTEAFF. In nucleotide form, the sequence is TGTGCCACCAGCAGTAAGACAGGGGTTAACACTGAAGCTTTCTTT. The V and J segments used are TRBV15 and TRBJ1-1, and 8 junction bases match TRBD1. Per the germline V gene (reference sequence), LNHNV is the CDR1 and YYDKDF is the CDR2. Trimming takes 3 bases off V and 2 bases off J; junction bases not matched to a gene: 5. The cysteine opens and the phenylalanine closes a CDR3 of 15 amino acids. Only CDR3 DNA is held: 45 bases, read in frame from base 1.